A selection of T cell receptor beta chains follows, all from one sample in a study of blood T cells in healthy people across ages. TCRdb ran MiXCR on the 5' RACE reads and lists one entry per CDR3 protein. This table has fewer than 950,000 distinct CDR3 sequences, under 40% appearing once. The sample taken for sequencing was blood. These receptors all stem from a man younger than 35 in good health. CDR3s leave out the opening cysteine and the closing phenylalanine or tryptophan. The order of the fields is clone size, V gene, CDR3 protein. Rows may omit the clone size; those that give it use once, few, many or a size class.

- TRBV28 ASSPLPAGGSPLH
- TRBV12-3/TRBV12-4 ASSLQGAQAEAF
- TRBV9 ASSVGRGAGEAF
many TRBV7-2 ASSPGARGLSQPQH
- TRBV24-1 ATSGTKGGEAEAF
- TRBV5-8 ASSLVFGETGDEQY
- TRBV7-9 ASSFGSGNTEAF
many TRBV7-2 ASSFGAGSYNEQF
once TRBV7-9 ASSTRNRGLGNTIY
- TRBV3-1 ASSQGDRGTEAF
many TRBV7-2 ASSLRNSPLH
- TRBV5-1 ASSLYPSGEQY
- TRBV7-2 ASSPGQGMNIQY
- TRBV7-9 ASRLSGPPEPQH
- TRBV13 ASSLGREPQH
few TRBV10-3 AIRGTGSEQY
few TRBV7-9 ASSLASGGVGNIQY